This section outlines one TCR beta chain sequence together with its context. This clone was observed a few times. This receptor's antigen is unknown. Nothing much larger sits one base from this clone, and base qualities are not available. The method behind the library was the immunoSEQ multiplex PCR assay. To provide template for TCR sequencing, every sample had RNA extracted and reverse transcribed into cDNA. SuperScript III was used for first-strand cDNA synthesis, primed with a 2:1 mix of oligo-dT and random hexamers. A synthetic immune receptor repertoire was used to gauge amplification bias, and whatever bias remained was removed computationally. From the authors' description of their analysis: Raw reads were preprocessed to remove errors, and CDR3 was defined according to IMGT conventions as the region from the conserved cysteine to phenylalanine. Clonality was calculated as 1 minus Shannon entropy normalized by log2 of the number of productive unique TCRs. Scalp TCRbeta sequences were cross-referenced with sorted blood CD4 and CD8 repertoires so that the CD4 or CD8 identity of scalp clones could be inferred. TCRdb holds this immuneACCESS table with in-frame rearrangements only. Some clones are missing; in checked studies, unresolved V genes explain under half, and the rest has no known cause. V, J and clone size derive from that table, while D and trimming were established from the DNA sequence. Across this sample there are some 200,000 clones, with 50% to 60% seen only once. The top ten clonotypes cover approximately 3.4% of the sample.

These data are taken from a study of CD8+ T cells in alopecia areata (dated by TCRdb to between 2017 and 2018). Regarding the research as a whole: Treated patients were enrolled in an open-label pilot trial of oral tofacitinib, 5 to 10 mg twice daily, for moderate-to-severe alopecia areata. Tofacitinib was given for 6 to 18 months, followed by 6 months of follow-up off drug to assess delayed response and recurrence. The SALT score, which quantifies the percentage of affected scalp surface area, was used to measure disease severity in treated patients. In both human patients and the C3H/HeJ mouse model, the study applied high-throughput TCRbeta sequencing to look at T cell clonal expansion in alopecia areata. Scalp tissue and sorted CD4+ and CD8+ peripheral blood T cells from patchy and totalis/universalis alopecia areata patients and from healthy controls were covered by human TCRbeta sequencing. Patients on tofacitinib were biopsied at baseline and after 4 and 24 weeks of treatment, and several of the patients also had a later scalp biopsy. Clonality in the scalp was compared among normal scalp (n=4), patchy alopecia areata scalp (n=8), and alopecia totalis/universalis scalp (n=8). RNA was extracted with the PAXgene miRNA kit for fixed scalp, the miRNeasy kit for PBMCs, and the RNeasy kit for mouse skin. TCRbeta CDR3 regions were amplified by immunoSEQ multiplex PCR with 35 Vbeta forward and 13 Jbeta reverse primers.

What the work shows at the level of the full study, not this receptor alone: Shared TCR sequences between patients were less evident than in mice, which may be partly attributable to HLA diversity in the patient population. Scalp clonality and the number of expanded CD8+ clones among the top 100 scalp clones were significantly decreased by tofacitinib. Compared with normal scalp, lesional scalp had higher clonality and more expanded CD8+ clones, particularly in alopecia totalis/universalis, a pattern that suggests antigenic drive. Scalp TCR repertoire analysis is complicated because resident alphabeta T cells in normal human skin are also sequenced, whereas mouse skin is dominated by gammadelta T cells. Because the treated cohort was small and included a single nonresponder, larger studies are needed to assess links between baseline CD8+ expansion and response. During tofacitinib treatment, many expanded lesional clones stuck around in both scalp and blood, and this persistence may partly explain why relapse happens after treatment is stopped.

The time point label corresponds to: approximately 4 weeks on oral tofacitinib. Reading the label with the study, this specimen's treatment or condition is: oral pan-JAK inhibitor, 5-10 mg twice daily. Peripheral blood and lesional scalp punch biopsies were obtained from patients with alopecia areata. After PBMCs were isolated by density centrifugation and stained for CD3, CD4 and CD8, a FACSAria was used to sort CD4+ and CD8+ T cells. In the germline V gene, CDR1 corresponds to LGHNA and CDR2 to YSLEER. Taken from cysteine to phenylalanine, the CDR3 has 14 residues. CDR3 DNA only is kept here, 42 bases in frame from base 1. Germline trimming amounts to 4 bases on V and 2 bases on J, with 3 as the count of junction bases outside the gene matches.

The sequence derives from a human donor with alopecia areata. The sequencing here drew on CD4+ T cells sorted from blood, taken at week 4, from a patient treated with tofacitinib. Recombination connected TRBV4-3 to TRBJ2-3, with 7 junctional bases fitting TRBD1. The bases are TGCGCCAGCAGCCTGGGACAGTTCACAGATACGCAGTATTTT. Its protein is CASSLGQFTDTQYF.